A selection of T cell receptor beta chains follows, all from one sample in a study of sequential checkpoint blockade in melanoma. The repertoire was sequenced with immunoSEQ multiplex PCR; TCRdb's copy has only in-frame clones and lacks some. This table holds approximately 34,000 clones, 84% found once. The material was CD8+ T cells sorted from blood (inferred from file names), obtained from a patient given nivolumab and ipilimumab in sequence. The receptors come from a human donor with melanoma. The CDR3 runs from the conserved cysteine through the conserved F or W. Fields, in order: D gene, CDR3 length, V gene, clone size, J gene, CDR3 DNA, CDR3 protein. A D gene is named only where the DNA matches it firmly. Clone sizes are given selectively: once, few, many, or a class where the clone is expanded.

d_gene: TRBD2
len: 13
v_gene: TRBV19
abundance: NA
j_gene: TRBJ2-1
CDR3nt: TGTGCCAGTAGTATAGTCCCGGGACTAGAGCAGTTCTTC
CDR3aa: CASSIVPGLEQFF

d_gene: NA
len: 13
v_gene: TRBV28
abundance: NA
j_gene: TRBJ2-7
CDR3nt: TGTGCCAGCAGAATAATACAGGGATACGAGCAGTACTTC
CDR3aa: CASRIIQGYEQYF

d_gene: NA
len: 12
v_gene: TRBV23-1
abundance: NA
j_gene: TRBJ2-7
CDR3nt: TGCGCCAGCAGTCAAGCAGGTAACGAGCAGTACTTC
CDR3aa: CASSQAGNEQYF

d_gene: NA
len: 14
v_gene: TRBV10-2
abundance: NA
j_gene: TRBJ2-3
CDR3nt: TGCGCCAGCAGTGGATGGGCGAGCACAGATACGCAGTATTTT
CDR3aa: CASSGWASTDTQYF

d_gene: NA
len: 12
v_gene: TRBV29-1
abundance: once
j_gene: TRBJ1-1
CDR3nt: TGCAGCGTCCCGGGGGGTTACACTGAAGCTTTCTTT
CDR3aa: CSVPGGYTEAFF

d_gene: NA
len: 15
v_gene: TRBV7-9
abundance: few
j_gene: TRBJ1-5
CDR3nt: TGTGCCAGCAGCTTAGGAGGGCTGACCAATCAGCCCCAGCATTTT
CDR3aa: CASSLGGLTNQPQHF

d_gene: TRBD1
len: 13
v_gene: TRBV7-9
abundance: NA
j_gene: TRBJ2-7
CDR3nt: TGTGCCAGCAGCTTGGACAGGGACGCCGAGCAGTACTTC
CDR3aa: CASSLDRDAEQYF

d_gene: TRBD2
len: 16
v_gene: TRBV5-1
abundance: NA
j_gene: TRBJ2-2
CDR3nt: TGCGCCAGCAGCTTCGGACTAGCGGGGGGCACCGGGGAGCTGTTTTTT
CDR3aa: CASSFGLAGGTGELFF

d_gene: NA
len: 13
v_gene: TRBV6-4
abundance: NA
j_gene: TRBJ1-1
CDR3nt: TGTGCCAGCAGTGACCAAATGAACACTGAAGCTTTCTTT
CDR3aa: CASSDQMNTEAFF

d_gene: NA
len: 15
v_gene: TRBV27
abundance: NA
j_gene: TRBJ1-1
CDR3nt: TGTGCCAGCAGTTTAAGGTTGGGCAGGGTGACTGAAGCTTTCTTT
CDR3aa: CASSLRLGRVTEAFF

d_gene: TRBD1
len: 14
v_gene: TRBV6-5
abundance: once
j_gene: TRBJ1-5
CDR3nt: TGTGCCAGCAGTTTCACCGGGACAGGGGAGCCCCAGCATTTT
CDR3aa: CASSFTGTGEPQHF

d_gene: TRBD1
len: 15
v_gene: TRBV19
abundance: few
j_gene: TRBJ1-4
CDR3nt: TGTGCCAGTAGTATCGGGACAGCAACTAATGAAAAACTGTTTTTT
CDR3aa: CASSIGTATNEKLFF

d_gene: NA
len: 15
v_gene: TRBV6-5
abundance: NA
j_gene: TRBJ2-1
CDR3nt: TGTGCCAGCAGCCCCGGGAGTTTCTCCTACAATGAGCAGTTCTTC
CDR3aa: CASSPGSFSYNEQFF

d_gene: TRBD1
len: 14
v_gene: TRBV18
abundance: NA
j_gene: TRBJ2-7
CDR3nt: TGTGCCAGCTCACCAACCAGGGGGCCCTACGAGCAGTACTTC
CDR3aa: CASSPTRGPYEQYF

d_gene: TRBD1
len: 17
v_gene: TRBV9
abundance: NA
j_gene: TRBJ2-6
CDR3nt: TGTGCCAGCAGCACGCAGGGGGCGCCCTTAGGGGCCAACGTCCTGACTTTC
CDR3aa: CASSTQGAPLGANVLTF

d_gene: NA
len: 15
v_gene: TRBV2
abundance: NA
j_gene: TRBJ2-3
CDR3nt: TGTGCCAGCAGTGAGTTTGGAGGGGGCACAGATACGCAGTATTTT
CDR3aa: CASSEFGGGTDTQYF

d_gene: TRBD2
len: 15
v_gene: TRBV6-5
abundance: NA
j_gene: TRBJ2-5
CDR3nt: TGTGCCAGCAGTTATGGCGGGAGTGCTTGGGAGACCCAGTACTTC
CDR3aa: CASSYGGSAWETQYF

d_gene: NA
len: 13
v_gene: TRBV7-8
abundance: once
j_gene: TRBJ2-3
CDR3nt: TGTGCCAGCAGCTTAGACAAGACAGATACGCAGTATTTT
CDR3aa: CASSLDKTDTQYF

d_gene: TRBD2
len: 16
v_gene: TRBV9
abundance: NA
j_gene: TRBJ2-5
CDR3nt: TGTGCCAGCAGCGGCGGGACTAGCGGGGGGCAAGAGACCCAGTACTTC
CDR3aa: CASSGGTSGGQETQYF

d_gene: NA
len: 13
v_gene: TRBV27
abundance: NA
j_gene: TRBJ1-1
CDR3nt: TGTGCCAGCAGCCCCAATACAGGGTCTGAAGCTTTCTTT
CDR3aa: CASSPNTGSEAFF

d_gene: NA
len: 13
v_gene: TRBV29-1
abundance: once
j_gene: TRBJ2-5
CDR3nt: TGCAGCGCACGAGGAGACTTTTCGGAGACCCAGTACTTC
CDR3aa: CSARGDFSETQYF

d_gene: NA
len: 16
v_gene: TRBV6-5
abundance: NA
j_gene: TRBJ2-2
CDR3nt: TGTGCCAGCAGTTACTCAACAGGGTCGTATGCCGGGGAGCTGTTTTTT
CDR3aa: CASSYSTGSYAGELFF

d_gene: NA
len: 13
v_gene: TRBV9
abundance: NA
j_gene: TRBJ2-3
CDR3nt: TGTGCCAGCAGCCCTCCTTTAGTGGATACGCAGTATTTT
CDR3aa: CASSPPLVDTQYF

d_gene: TRBD2
len: 16
v_gene: TRBV28
abundance: NA
j_gene: TRBJ2-5
CDR3nt: TGTGCCAGCAGTTTCCGGGCTAGCGGTGATAAAGAGACCCAGTACTTC
CDR3aa: CASSFRASGDKETQYF

d_gene: TRBD2
len: 16
v_gene: TRBV7-9
abundance: NA
j_gene: TRBJ2-1
CDR3nt: TGTGCCAGCAGCGGAGAGGGTAGCGGGAGTGACAATGAGCAGTTCTTC
CDR3aa: CASSGEGSGSDNEQFF

d_gene: TRBD1
len: 18
v_gene: TRBV25-1
abundance: NA
j_gene: TRBJ2-2
CDR3nt: TGTGCCAGCAGTGAATTAATTGGGGACAGGGTGAACACCGGGGAGCTGTTTTTT
CDR3aa: CASSELIGDRVNTGELFF

d_gene: NA
len: 14
v_gene: TRBV15
abundance: NA
j_gene: TRBJ2-7
CDR3nt: TGTGCCACCAGCAGAGATAGGATGTCGAGGGAGCAGTACTTC
CDR3aa: CATSRDRMSREQYF

d_gene: TRBD2
len: 15
v_gene: TRBV7-9
abundance: NA
j_gene: TRBJ2-5
CDR3nt: TGTGCCAGCAGCCCCACTAGCGGGGTGCAGGAGACCCAGTACTTC
CDR3aa: CASSPTSGVQETQYF

d_gene: NA
len: 12
v_gene: TRBV5-4
abundance: NA
j_gene: TRBJ1-2
CDR3nt: TGTGCCAGCAGCTTGGGGGCAGGGGGCTACACCTTC
CDR3aa: CASSLGAGGYTF

d_gene: TRBD1
len: 13
v_gene: TRBV19
abundance: few
j_gene: TRBJ1-1
CDR3nt: TGTGCCTCCCACGACAGGGGGCACACTGAAGCTTTCTTT
CDR3aa: CASHDRGHTEAFF

d_gene: TRBD1
len: 16
v_gene: TRBV14
abundance: medium-sized
j_gene: TRBJ2-7
CDR3nt: TGTGCCAGCAGCCCGGGCACGGGACAGGGGGCTATCGAGCAGTACTTC
CDR3aa: CASSPGTGQGAIEQYF

d_gene: NA
len: 13
v_gene: TRBV2
abundance: NA
j_gene: TRBJ2-5
CDR3nt: TGTGCCAGCAGTGACAGCGAGCTGGAGACCCAGTACTTC
CDR3aa: CASSDSELETQYF

d_gene: TRBD1
len: 17
v_gene: TRBV2
abundance: NA
j_gene: TRBJ2-7
CDR3nt: TGTGCCAGCAGTGACGGATGGACAGGCGGGTCTGTATACGAGCAGTACTTC
CDR3aa: CASSDGWTGGSVYEQYF

d_gene: NA
len: 14
v_gene: TRBV6-5
abundance: NA
j_gene: TRBJ2-2
CDR3nt: TGTGCCAGCAGTGGGGCCCCGAACACCGGGGAGCTGTTTTTT
CDR3aa: CASSGAPNTGELFF

d_gene: NA
len: 14
v_gene: TRBV11-2
abundance: NA
j_gene: TRBJ2-5
CDR3nt: TGTGCCAGCAGCCGCCCCGGAGGGAAAGAGACCCAGTACTTC
CDR3aa: CASSRPGGKETQYF

d_gene: NA
len: 13
v_gene: TRBV28
abundance: few
j_gene: TRBJ2-7
CDR3nt: TGTGCCAGCGGCCAGGGGCAATCAAACGAGCAGTACTTC
CDR3aa: CASGQGQSNEQYF

d_gene: TRBD2
len: 15
v_gene: TRBV10-2
abundance: few
j_gene: TRBJ2-7
CDR3nt: TGCGCCAGCAGTCCGGGAGGGACCCCATCGTACGAGCAGTACTTC
CDR3aa: CASSPGGTPSYEQYF

d_gene: NA
len: 15
v_gene: TRBV9
abundance: NA
j_gene: TRBJ2-6
CDR3nt: TGTGCCAGCAGCGTAGGGACAAGAGGGGCCAACGTCCTGACTTTC
CDR3aa: CASSVGTRGANVLTF

d_gene: NA
len: 15
v_gene: TRBV28
abundance: NA
j_gene: TRBJ2-7
CDR3nt: TGTGCCAGCAGTCCCCGGACTGGGCCTACGTACGAGCAGTACTTC
CDR3aa: CASSPRTGPTYEQYF

d_gene: TRBD1
len: 16
v_gene: TRBV19
abundance: NA
j_gene: TRBJ1-5
CDR3nt: TGTGCCAGTAGTACCTACGGACAGGGGGCCTATCAGCCCCAGCATTTT
CDR3aa: CASSTYGQGAYQPQHF

d_gene: NA
len: 15
v_gene: TRBV6-6
abundance: NA
j_gene: TRBJ2-1
CDR3nt: TGTGCCAGCAGTTACCAGCGGAGCTCCTACAATGAGCAGTTCTTC
CDR3aa: CASSYQRSSYNEQFF

d_gene: NA
len: 14
v_gene: TRBV5-4
abundance: NA
j_gene: TRBJ1-1
CDR3nt: TGTGCCAGCAGCGGGGGCAGGGTTAACACTGAAGCTTTCTTT
CDR3aa: CASSGGRVNTEAFF

d_gene: NA
len: 14
v_gene: TRBV6-1
abundance: NA
j_gene: TRBJ2-3
CDR3nt: TGTGCCAGCAGTGCGATAAAGGAGACAGATACGCAGTATTTT
CDR3aa: CASSAIKETDTQYF

d_gene: TRBD1
len: 15
v_gene: TRBV6-4
abundance: NA
j_gene: TRBJ1-1
CDR3nt: TGTGCCAGCAGGGGAAGCCCAGGGGGAAATACTGAAGCTTTCTTT
CDR3aa: CASRGSPGGNTEAFF

d_gene: NA
len: 16
v_gene: TRBV6-5
abundance: NA
j_gene: TRBJ1-1
CDR3nt: TGTGCCAGCAGTTACAATCCTACGCGGGGGCCCACTGAAGCTTTCTTT
CDR3aa: CASSYNPTRGPTEAFF

d_gene: TRBD1
len: 16
v_gene: TRBV19
abundance: NA
j_gene: TRBJ2-3
CDR3nt: TGTGCCAGTAGTATCTCAGTTACAGGGACAGCAGATACGCAGTATTTT
CDR3aa: CASSISVTGTADTQYF

d_gene: TRBD1
len: 16
v_gene: TRBV7-9
abundance: NA
j_gene: TRBJ1-1
CDR3nt: TGTGCCAGCAGCCTAGGGGGACAGACCATGAACACTGAAGCTTTCTTT
CDR3aa: CASSLGGQTMNTEAFF